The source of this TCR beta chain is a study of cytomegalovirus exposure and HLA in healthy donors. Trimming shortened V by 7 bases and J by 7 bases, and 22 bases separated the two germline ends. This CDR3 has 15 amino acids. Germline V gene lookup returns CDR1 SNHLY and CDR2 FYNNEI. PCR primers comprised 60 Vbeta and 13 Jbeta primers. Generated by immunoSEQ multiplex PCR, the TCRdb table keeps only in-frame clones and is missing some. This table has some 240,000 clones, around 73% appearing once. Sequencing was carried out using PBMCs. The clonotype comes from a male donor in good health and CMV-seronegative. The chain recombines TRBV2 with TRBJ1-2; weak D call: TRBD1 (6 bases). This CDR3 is CASKTDSSFWFGYTF. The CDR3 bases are TGTGCCAGCAAAACGGACAGCTCGTTTTGGTTTGGCTACACCTTC.